This TCR beta chain was documented in a study of post-analysis software for immune sequencing data. Study-wide context: Included courses were relapsing-remitting and secondary progressive multiple sclerosis; progressive-relapsing multiple sclerosis was also included. Study-level results: Included in a set of a few TRBV segments more frequent in patients than controls were TRBV5-6, TRBV5-1 and TRBV20-1. In multiple sclerosis, normalized Chao1 diversity was significantly below that of controls. Co-batched samples clustered tightly together by F measure.

Tagging with unique molecular identifiers was a feature of the TCR beta cDNA libraries. The authors obtained 500,000 to 600,000 cDNA molecules from roughly 1.1 to 9.2 million T cells. MiXCR, applied by TCRdb to the PCR reads, yields one record per CDR3 protein. The data contain about 680,000 distinct CDR3 sequences, around 60% of them singletons. Trimming removed 6 bases from V and 8 bases from J, with 11 bases in between. Per the germline V gene, CDR1 is DFQATT and CDR2 is SNEGSKA (reference sequence). The CDR3 has 11 amino acids. On this clonotype itself: Its antigen is unknown.

Material for sequencing was blood. This chain connects TRBV20-1 to TRBJ2-1; D uncertain. The TCR originated in a girl aged 2-10 years with multiple sclerosis. The DNA of the CDR3 is TGCAGTGCCGGAAGGGCATATGAGCAGTTCTTC. Encoded protein: CSAGRAYEQFF.